This T cell receptor beta chain was identified during a study of blood T cell repertoires in COVID-19. Study in general: The cDNA or gDNA used as material had been derived from T cells, B-cell-depleted T cells, or PBMCs.

The repertoire was sequenced with immunoSEQ multiplex PCR; TCRdb's copy has only in-frame clones and lacks some. This sample has over 150,000 clones; approximately 86% occur once, and the top ten carry roughly 0.58%. V shed 5 bases and J 6 bases; nucleotides not matched to a gene: 8. Germline-derived CDR1 and CDR2 are LGHNA and YSLEER. The CDR3 length is 15 residues. Sequencing was done on a sample of peripheral blood. This TCR was recovered from a man aged 60 to 75 with COVID-19, enrolled during active disease. The gene calls are TRBV4-3 and TRBJ2-1; 9 bases align to TRBD2. The chain's CDR3 is CASSSALAGSNEQFF. The CDR3 nucleotides are TGCGCCAGCAGCTCCGCTCTAGCGGGGAGCAATGAGCAGTTCTTC.